These 18 T cell receptor beta chains originate from one sample sequenced in a study of response to subunit inactivated influenza vaccine. TCRdb recomputed calls from the RT-PCR reads with MiXCR, one row per CDR3 protein. The sample has more than 700,000 distinct CDR3 sequences; around 20% are singletons. Material: PBMCs from blood, obtained 4 to 6 days after vaccination. These receptors all come from a man aged 50 to 59 who received an inactivated influenza vaccine.

The chain has TRBV20-1 and TRBJ2-7; 9 nucleotides line up with TRBD2. This CDR3 is built from 13 residues. Germline V gene data show CDR1 as DFQATT and CDR2 as SNEGSKA (reference sequence). V lost 3 bases and J lost 1; bases outside the gene matches: 1. Written as DNA, the CDR3 is TGCAGTGCTAGTGCGGGAGGGTCCTACGAGCAGTACTTC. As protein: CSASAGGSYEQYF.

V usage is TRBV5-1 and J usage is TRBJ2-2; 10 bases line up with TRBD1. The CDR3 totals 14 residues. Germline values: CDR1 SGHRS, CDR2 YFSETQ. V gave up 4 bases and J gave up 7 bases; unmatched junction bases: 4. CDR3 loop: CASSKDRGNGELFF. CDR3 nucleotides: TGCGCCAGCAGCAAGGACAGGGGGAACGGGGAGCTGTTTTTT.

This clonotype was seen more than once but under ten times. The chain has TRBV20-1 and TRBJ2-7; 13 bases map to TRBD2. Germline CDR1 DFQATT, CDR2 SNEGSKA (reference sequence). The CDR3 contains 15 residues. J lost 6 bases, V lost 1 base, and 6 bases had no gene match. The CDR3 protein is CSARVLAGGPFEQYF. The CDR3 DNA reads as TGCAGTGCTAGAGTACTAGCGGGAGGGCCGTTCGAGCAGTACTTC.

The table lists this clonotype with a few counts. The chain recombines TRBV4-1 with TRBJ2-7; the match to TRBD1 covers 9 bases. The CDR3 length is 15 residues. J was trimmed by 1 base and V by 4 bases; bases with no gene match: 5. Looked up from germline, CDR1 is MGHRA and CDR2 is YSYEKL. The CDR3 nucleotides are TGCGCCAGCAGCCCCATGACAGGGGGATCCTACGAGCAGTACTTC. Protein product: CASSPMTGGSYEQYF.

This chain uses TRBV12-3 or TRBV12-4 with TRBJ2-1; 8 nucleotides agree with TRBD2. V lost 4 bases to trimming and J lost 7 bases; unmatched junction nucleotides: 12. The CDR3 runs 16 residues. CDR3 DNA: TGTGCCAGCAGTTCGAATACCGGGACTAGTTTTAATGAGCAGTTCTTC. Translated: CASSSNTGTSFNEQFF.

This clonotype was detected a few times. The chain uses TRBV7-9 and TRBJ2-3; the D gene is possibly TRBD2 (6 bases). Germline V gene data show CDR1 as SEHNR and CDR2 as FQNEAQ (reference sequence). V was shortened by 7 bases and J by 4 bases, with 15 bases between the two germline ends. CDR3 length: 14 residues. CDR3 nucleotide sequence: TGTGCCAGCACCTGGGGGGAGGCCGCAGATACGCAGTATTTT. It codes for CASTWGEAADTQYF. Complete variable domain (other parts from reference TRBV7-9 and TRBJ2-3): DTGVSQNPRHKITKRGQNVTFRCDPISEHNRLYWYRQTLGQGPEFLTYFQNEAQLEKSRLLSDRFSAERPKGSFSTLEIQRTEQGDSAMYLCASTWGEAADTQYFGPGTRLTVL.

V gene TRBV2 combines with J gene TRBJ2-1; possible D gene TRBD1, 5 bases. V was trimmed by 1 base and J by 8 bases, leaving 9 bases between them. The CDR3 loop spans 13 amino acids. Germline values: CDR1 SNHLY, CDR2 FYNNEI. CDR3: CASSEGTLDEQFF. In nucleotides, the CDR3 is TGTGCCAGCAGTGAAGGGACATTGGATGAGCAGTTCTTC.

The chain combines TRBV27 with TRBJ2-5; 10 bases agree with TRBD2. V lost 6 bases to trimming and J lost 1 base; unmatched junction nucleotides: 2. Looked up from germline, CDR1 is MNHEY and CDR2 is SMNVEV (reference sequence). The CDR3 spans 14 residues. The CDR3 DNA follows: TGTGCCAGCAGACTAGCGGGGTTCCAAGAGACCCAGTACTTC. This translates into CASRLAGFQETQYF.

In this sample, this clonotype turned up a few times. The chain uses TRBV24-1 and TRBJ2-1; 10 bases line up with TRBD1. The length of the CDR3 is 14 residues. The germline CDR1 and CDR2 sequences are KGHDR and SFDVKD. After removal of 10 bases from V and 9 bases from J, the junction contained 11 bases not matched to a gene. The DNA for the CDR3 is TGTGCCACGGGGGCCGGGACAGGGGTTGCTGAGCAGTTCTTC. This sequence encodes CATGAGTGVAEQFF.

This chain connects TRBV6-2 or TRBV6-3 to TRBJ2-3; TRBD2 matches 12 bases. Trimming removed 0 bases from V and 0 bases from J; junction bases left unmatched: 16. The CDR3 is made up of 22 amino acids. CDR1 and CDR2 from the germline V gene are MNHEY and SVGEGT. CDR3 protein: CASSYSKSGLAGTQGSTDTQYF. The CDR3 coding sequence is TGTGCCAGCAGTTACTCGAAATCCGGACTAGCGGGAACACAGGGTAGCACAGATACGCAGTATTTT.

The chain couples TRBV4-3 to TRBJ2-5; D possibly matches TRBD1 or TRBD2 (6 bases each). This CDR3 is built from 16 residues. Germline V gene data show CDR1 as LGHNA and CDR2 as YSLEER. The V end lost 4 bases, the J end lost 5 bases, and 20 bases lay between the germline ends. The CDR3 region has the DNA TGCGCCAGCAGCCTAGCGGCGTGGGGGGCAGGTGAGACCCAGTACTTC. It yields the protein CASSLAAWGAGETQYF.

This chain connects TRBV24-1 to TRBJ1-1; 7 nucleotides line up with TRBD1. CDR1 and CDR2 (germline): KGHDR, SFDVKD. After removal of 2 bases from V and 2 bases from J, the junction contained 7 bases not matched to a gene. This CDR3 has 16 residues. DNA of the CDR3: TGTGCCACCAGTGATTCTCGGACAGGTTACAACACTGAAGCTTTCTTT. Translating it yields CATSDSRTGYNTEAFF.

The chain carries TRBV29-1 and TRBJ2-3; D gene uncertain. The V and J ends lost 6 bases and 0 bases respectively, with 4 bases between them. The germline CDR1 and CDR2 sequences are SQVTM and ANQGSEA. CDR3 length equals 11 residues. CDR3 DNA sequence: TGCAGCGTATACAGCACAGATACGCAGTATTTT. Protein sequence: CSVYSTDTQYF.

This clonotype was counted a few times. The chain uses TRBV4-3 and TRBJ2-3, with D possibly matching TRBD1 (6 bases). The CDR3 is 15 residues long. The V end lost 4 bases, the J end lost 6 bases, and 17 bases lay between the germline ends. CDR1 is LGHNA and CDR2 is YSLEER in the germline V gene. The CDR3 sequence: CASSLTGTPTDTQYF. The CDR3 bases are TGCGCCAGCAGCCTAACCGGGACACCAACGGATACGCAGTATTTT.

This clonotype was counted a few times. The CDR3 here is CASSEDRGEKLFF. Here the CDR3 DNA reads TGTGCCAGCAGCGAGGACAGGGGTGAAAAACTGTTTTTT. The genes are TRBV4-2 and TRBJ1-4; TRBD1 matches 9 bases. The CDR3 length is 13 residues. With 5 bases clipped from V and 7 bases from J, the junction kept 2 bases outside the gene matches. Germline V gene data show CDR1 as LGHNA and CDR2 as YNFKEQ.

A few counts support this clonotype. The rearrangement joins TRBV15 to TRBJ2-3; 9 bases are a match to TRBD2. Germline V gene sequence: CDR1 LNHNV, CDR2 YYDKDF (reference sequence). The ends lost 8 bases at V and 2 bases at J; junction bases unmatched: 11. The CDR3 covers 16 residues. The CDR3: CATRQLAGPITDTQYF. CDR3 nucleotide sequence: TGTGCCACCCGACAACTAGCGGGCCCAATCACAGATACGCAGTATTTT.

The DNA for the CDR3 is TGTGCCAGCAGTACCATAGAGAATGCCTACAATGAGCAGTTCTTC. Amino acids: CASSTIENAYNEQFF. V is TRBV28 and J is TRBJ2-1; no reliable D call. This CDR3 has 15 residues. Germline V CDR1 and CDR2: MDHEN, SYDVKM. V lost 5 bases and J lost 2, with 13 bases in between.

In the case of this clonotype: Here the CDR3 omits its conserved ending phenylalanine or tryptophan, so a read error is the likely source. The V gene is TRBV12-3 or TRBV12-4, the J gene TRBJ2-3; the match to TRBD2 covers 7 bases. The CDR3 has 14 residues. V lost 5 bases to trimming and J lost 4 bases; unmatched junction nucleotides: 6. The CDR3: CASSETSRADTQYI. CDR3 bases: TGTGCCAGCAGTGAGACTAGCCGTGCAGATACGCAGTATATT.